This T cell receptor beta chain emerged from a study of blood T cell repertoires in COVID-19. This CDR3 is built from 15 residues. Germline V gene lookup returns CDR1 SGHRS and CDR2 YFSETQ. Trimming at V came to 4 bases and at J to 7 bases, leaving 11 bases not matched to a gene. Original analysis: How many nucleated cells were present was estimated from reference gene primer amplification. Data came from immunoSEQ multiplex PCR; TCRdb stores just in-frame clones and leaves some out. That table supplies the V and J calls and clone size; D and trimming were determined from the DNA. The sample gives about 78,000 clones, 70% to 90% of which show up once; 4.5% to 6% is in the top ten. This clone has just one count.

The source of this sequence is a woman older than 75 with active or convalescent COVID-19. This sequence joins TRBV5-1 and TRBJ2-7, with 10 nucleotides matching TRBD2. Sequencing used peripheral blood. Here the CDR3 DNA reads TGCGCCAGCAGCCCTTCTAGCGGGAGAAGGGGAGAGCAGTACTTC. Residues: CASSPSSGRRGEQYF. The full variable domain, in which reference TRBV5-1 and TRBJ2-7 provide the parts outside the CDR3, is KAGVTQTPRYLIKTRGQQVTLSCSPISGHRSVSWYQQTPGQGLQFLFEYFSETQRNKGNFPGRFSGRQFSNSRSEMNVSTLELGDSALYLCASSPSSGRRGEQYFGPGTRLTVT.